The 20 T cell receptor beta chains presented below share a single source sample, sequenced in a study of CD8 T cells in ankylosing spondylitis. TCRdb re-analysed the 5' RACE reads in MiXCR, keeping a single row per CDR3 protein. The data contain about 31,000 distinct CDR3 sequences, 5.5% to 8% of them seen just once; the ten biggest clones take up about 11%. The sample taken for sequencing was blood, either unsorted or a sorted T cell fraction (not recorded which). These receptors were collected from a male donor with ankylosing spondylitis or in good health (not recorded which).

This clonotype was recorded many times. V is TRBV29-1 and J is TRBJ2-1, with D perhaps TRBD1 or TRBD2 (7 bases each). V lost 7 bases and J lost 9, with 16 bases in between. The CDR3 is 12 residues long. Germline lookup yields CDR1 SQVTM and CDR2 ANQGSEA. The CDR3 DNA is TGCAGCGCTACACCAGGGGGGGGTGAGCAGTTCTTC. Protein sequence: CSATPGGGEQFF.

This clonotype was detected many times. The J gene is TRBJ1-1, the V gene TRBV20-1; a weak D match, TRBD1 (5 bases). V was trimmed by 7 bases and J by 3 bases, leaving 9 bases between them. This CDR3 region has 11 residues. The germline gives CDR1 DFQATT, CDR2 SNEGSKA (reference sequence). CDR3: CSGKGHTEAFF. The DNA of the CDR3 is TGCAGTGGGAAGGGGCACACTGAAGCTTTCTTT.

A note on this clonotype: A much larger clone lies a single base off, so this may be a read error. The V gene is TRBV20-1, the J gene TRBJ1-3; 10 bases line up with TRBD1. CDR3 length equals 16 residues. Germline CDR1 DFQATT, CDR2 SNEGSKA (reference sequence). CDR3 nucleotide sequence: TGCAGTGCGCGGACAGGGGGGGGTTACTCAGGAAGCACCATATATTTT. Its protein product is CSARTGGGYSGSTIYF.

This clonotype was counted ten times or more. The V and J genes are TRBV12-3 or TRBV12-4 and TRBJ1-1, with 7 nucleotides matching TRBD1. V shed 4 bases, J shed 7 bases, and the junction held 12 bases outside the gene matches. CDR3 length: 15 residues. The CDR3 sequence is CASSSLEQGTSEAFF. CDR3 in DNA: TGTGCCAGCAGTTCTCTCGAACAGGGGACGAGTGAAGCTTTCTTT.

The sample holds many counts of this clonotype. The chain recombines TRBV20-1 with TRBJ2-7; D perhaps matches TRBD1 (5 bases). The CDR3 is 11 amino acids. V shed 6 bases and J shed 2 bases, with 8 bases lying between them. CDR1 is DFQATT, CDR2 SNEGSKA, per germline (reference sequence). The CDR3 DNA follows: TGCAGTGCGAGGACAACCTACGAGCAGTACTTC. As protein: CSARTTYEQYF.

This clonotype was detected many times. The gene calls are TRBV7-8 and TRBJ2-7; the match to TRBD1 covers 8 bases. CDR3 length: 12 residues. Trimming cost V 4 bases and J 7 bases; bases outside gene matches: 3. Germline assignment: CDR1 SGHVS and CDR2 FQNEAQ. Written as DNA, the CDR3 is TGTGCCAGCAGCTCAGGGGGCTGGGAGCAGTACTTC. Its translation is CASSSGGWEQYF.

This clonotype was counted many times. The chain uses TRBV29-1 and TRBJ2-7; D perhaps matches TRBD2 (6 bases). CDR3 size: 15 residues. Germline CDR1 reads SQVTM; CDR2 reads ANQGSEA. Trimming removed 5 bases from V and 2 bases from J, with 19 bases in between. Here the CDR3 reads CSVSDQGTGAYEQYF. CDR3 nucleotides: TGCAGCGTTTCCGACCAGGGTACGGGAGCCTACGAGCAGTACTTC.

This clonotype was detected ten times or more. The V gene is TRBV10-1, the J gene TRBJ2-2, with 7 bases aligning to TRBD1. The CDR3 extends over 13 amino acids. CDR1 is WNHNN, CDR2 SYGVQD, per germline (reference sequence). After removal of 10 bases from V and 4 bases from J, the junction contained 6 bases not matched to a gene. This CDR3 reads CATQGPSTGELFF. CDR3 nucleotides: TGCGCCACACAGGGGCCTTCCACCGGGGAGCTGTTTTTT.

This clonotype has a count of ten or more. This chain connects TRBV5-1 to TRBJ2-3; D might be TRBD1 (5 bases). Trimming cost V 2 bases and J 3 bases, with 10 bases left between them. This CDR3 is 14 amino acids long. The germline V gene has CDR1 SGHRS and CDR2 YFSETQ. The CDR3 region has the DNA TGCGCCAGCAGCTTATGGACAACGACAGATACGCAGTATTTT. Translating it yields CASSLWTTTDTQYF. The full variable domain, its missing parts supplied by reference TRBV5-1 and TRBJ2-3, is KAGVTQTPRYLIKTRGQQVTLSCSPISGHRSVSWYQQTPGQGLQFLFEYFSETQRNKGNFPGRFSGRQFSNSRSEMNVSTLELGDSALYLCASSLWTTTDTQYFGPGTRLTVL.

Many counts were recorded for this clonotype. Here the CDR3 DNA reads TGCAGTGCTAGATTAGGACAGGGCCAAACTGAAGCTTTCTTT. Protein sequence: CSARLGQGQTEAFF. This chain joins TRBV20-1 and TRBJ1-1, with 8 positions matching TRBD1. Germline lookup yields CDR1 DFQATT and CDR2 SNEGSKA (reference sequence). Trimming removed 2 bases from V and 5 bases from J; junction bases left unmatched: 7. This CDR3 is built from 14 residues.

In this sample, this clonotype is medium-sized. The chain has TRBV9 and TRBJ2-1, with 8 bases identical to TRBD2. Looked up from germline, CDR1 is SGDLS and CDR2 is YYNGEE. The CDR3 is 15 amino acids. The V segment lost 3 bases and the J segment 2 bases; nucleotides outside the gene matches: 4. The CDR3, as DNA: TGTGCCAGCAGCGCCTATAGCGGGACCTACAATGAGCAGTTCTTC. Translating gives CASSAYSGTYNEQFF. Full variable domain (rest looked up from reference TRBV9 and TRBJ2-1): DSGVTQTPKHLITATGQRVTLRCSPRSGDLSVYWYQQSLDQGLQFLIQYYNGEERAKGNILERFSAQQFPDLHSELNLSSLELGDSALYFCASSAYSGTYNEQFFGPGTRLTVL.

This clonotype was counted only a few times. This rearrangement joins TRBV7-1 to TRBJ2-3, with TRBD2 identical over 9 bases. TRBV7-1 is sorted into the ORF group, with uncertain function. CDR3 length equals 14 residues. J was trimmed by 7 bases and V by 3 bases; bases with no gene match: 5. CDR3 sequence: CASSSAGGRNTQYF. The CDR3 coding sequence is TGTGCCAGCAGCTCGGCGGGGGGGCGTAATACGCAGTATTTT.

This clonotype was picked up many times. The genes are TRBV29-1 and TRBJ1-1; no reliable D call. The CDR3 has 14 amino acids. The germline V gene has CDR1 SQVTM and CDR2 ANQGSEA. The ends were cut back, 3 bases at V and 0 bases at J, with 11 bases in the middle. The CDR3 DNA follows: TGCAGCGTTGAGGGCAAACTTATGAACACTGAAGCTTTCTTT. Translated: CSVEGKLMNTEAFF.

This clonotype occurred many times. This chain uses TRBV7-3 with TRBJ2-1; 7 bases are shared with TRBD2. V was clipped by 5 bases and J by 9 bases; unmatched bases: 16. Germline lookup yields CDR1 SGHTA and CDR2 FQGTGA. CDR3 length: 16 residues. CDR3 nucleotide sequence: TGTGCCAGCAGCACCCGTGGCGGGGGAGGGCCTCCTGAGCAGTTCTTC. Protein product: CASSTRGGGGPPEQFF.

This rearrangement joins TRBV7-2 to TRBJ2-7, with 9 bases lining up with TRBD2. Germline loops: CDR1 SGHTA, CDR2 FQGNSA. Germline trimming cut 3 bases from V and 2 bases from J; bases unmatched to any gene: 2. The CDR3 is made up of 14 amino acids. Here the CDR3 reads CASSFLAGPYEQYF. CDR3 nucleotides: TGTGCCAGCAGCTTCCTAGCGGGGCCCTACGAGCAGTACTTC.

This clonotype was observed many times. The V call is TRBV12-3 or TRBV12-4, the J call TRBJ2-5; 8 positions agree with TRBD2. The CDR3 runs 15 residues. V shed 3 bases, J shed 4 bases, and the junction held 7 bases outside the gene matches. CDR3 protein: CASSFSGSRAETQYF. The CDR3 DNA follows: TGTGCCAGCAGTTTCAGCGGGAGTCGAGCAGAGACCCAGTACTTC.

The chain has TRBV3-1 and TRBJ2-5; perhaps TRBD2 as D (6 bases). Deletions cut 6 bases from V and 5 bases from J, with 31 bases between. CDR1 is LGHDT, CDR2 YNNKEL, per germline (reference sequence). The CDR3 runs 19 residues. This CDR3 is CASREGIGTAEPARETQYF. The CDR3 bases are TGTGCCAGCAGGGAAGGAATCGGGACTGCCGAACCCGCCCGGGAGACCCAGTACTTC.

The chain joins TRBV10-3 to TRBJ2-2, with D unresolved. CDR3 length: 15 amino acids. CDR1 is ENHRY, CDR2 SYGVKD, per germline. Trimming took off 3 bases at V and 1 base at J, with 9 bases between the two ends. The CDR3 here is CAISDSARNTGELFF. In DNA, the CDR3 is TGTGCCATCAGTGATTCCGCTAGGAACACCGGGGAGCTGTTTTTT.

This clonotype showed up many times. The chain has TRBV20-1 and TRBJ2-1; 7 nucleotides align to TRBD2. CDR1 and CDR2 (germline): DFQATT, SNEGSKA (reference sequence). The J segment lost 5 bases and the V segment lost 6 bases, leaving 10 bases of the junction unmatched. The CDR3 is 14 residues long. The CDR3 sequence is CSALRPSGNNEQFF. For the CDR3, the DNA is TGCAGTGCCCTCAGGCCTAGCGGTAACAATGAGCAGTTCTTC.

This clonotype was seen many times. This chain uses TRBV6-2 or TRBV6-3 with TRBJ1-1; 7 nucleotides align to TRBD1. Germline CDR1 reads MNHEY; CDR2 reads SVGEGT. J was trimmed by 3 bases and V by 0 bases; bases with no gene match: 10. This CDR3 contains 17 residues. CDR3 in amino acids: CASSYSGGGGLDTEAFF. The CDR3 coding sequence is TGTGCCAGCAGTTACTCAGGAGGGGGCGGACTGGACACTGAAGCTTTCTTT.